This T cell receptor (beta chain) was recovered during a study of blood T cell repertoires in COVID-19. Study-wide context: Sources were T cells, B-cell-depleted T cells, or PBMCs; the material itself was cDNA or gDNA.

CDR3 length: 13 amino acids. CDR1 is SQVTM, CDR2 ANQGSEA, per germline. Trimming took 7 bases from V and 2 from J; bases not matched to a gene: 7. In the original workflow: From reference gene primer amplification, estimates of nucleated cell counts were derived. Clones were read by immunoSEQ multiplex PCR, and TCRdb kept only the in-frame ones, dropping some. V and J calls plus clone size are reproduced from that table; the DNA served to infer D and trimming. The sample includes approximately 100,000 clones, 80% to 90% of them seen just once. This clonotype was sampled from a human donor with COVID-19, enrolled during active disease. The donor label of this sample is uncertain. Sequenced input: peripheral blood. This chain connects TRBV29-1 to TRBJ2-7; 8 bases are a match to TRBD1. CDR3 nucleotide sequence: TGCAGCGCAAAGACAGGGGACCCCTACGAGCAGTACTTC. It yields the protein CSAKTGDPYEQYF.